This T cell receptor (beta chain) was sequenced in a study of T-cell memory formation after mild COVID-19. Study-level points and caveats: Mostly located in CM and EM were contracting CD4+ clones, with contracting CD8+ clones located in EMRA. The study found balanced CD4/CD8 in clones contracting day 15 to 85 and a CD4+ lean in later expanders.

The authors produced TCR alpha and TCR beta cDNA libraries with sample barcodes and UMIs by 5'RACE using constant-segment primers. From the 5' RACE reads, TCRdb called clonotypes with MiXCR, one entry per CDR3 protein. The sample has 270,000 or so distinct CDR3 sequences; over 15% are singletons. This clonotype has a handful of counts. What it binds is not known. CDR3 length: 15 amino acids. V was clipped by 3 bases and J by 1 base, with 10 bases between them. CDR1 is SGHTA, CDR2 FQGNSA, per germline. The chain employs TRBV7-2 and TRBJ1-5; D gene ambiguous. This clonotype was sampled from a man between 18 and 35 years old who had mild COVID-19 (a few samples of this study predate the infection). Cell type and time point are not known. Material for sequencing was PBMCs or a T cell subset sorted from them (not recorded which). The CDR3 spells CASSLGPESNQPQHF. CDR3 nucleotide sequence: TGTGCCAGCAGCTTGGGCCCAGAGAGCAATCAGCCCCAGCATTTT.